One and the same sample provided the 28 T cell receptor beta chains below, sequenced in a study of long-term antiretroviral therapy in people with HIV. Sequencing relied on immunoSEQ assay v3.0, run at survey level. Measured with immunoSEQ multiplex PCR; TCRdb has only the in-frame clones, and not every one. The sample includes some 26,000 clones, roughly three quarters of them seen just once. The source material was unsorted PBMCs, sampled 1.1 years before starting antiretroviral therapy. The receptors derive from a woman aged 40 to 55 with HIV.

Here the CDR3 reads CASSDWGNSNQPQHF. The CDR3 region has the DNA TGCGCCAGCAGTGATTGGGGAAATAGCAATCAGCCCCAGCATTTT. The rearrangement links TRBV10-2 to TRBJ1-5; unclear D gene. The CDR3 contains 15 residues. CDR1 is WSHSY, CDR2 SAAADI, per germline. Trimming left V 3 bases short and J 0 bases short, with 9 bases between.

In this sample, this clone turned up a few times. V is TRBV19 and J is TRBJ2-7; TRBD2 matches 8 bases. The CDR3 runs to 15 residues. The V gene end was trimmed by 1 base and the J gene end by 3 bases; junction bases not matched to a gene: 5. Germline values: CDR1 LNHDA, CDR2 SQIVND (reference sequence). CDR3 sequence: CASSIGAGAFYEQYF. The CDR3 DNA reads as TGTGCCAGTAGTATAGGAGCGGGGGCGTTCTACGAGCAGTACTTC.

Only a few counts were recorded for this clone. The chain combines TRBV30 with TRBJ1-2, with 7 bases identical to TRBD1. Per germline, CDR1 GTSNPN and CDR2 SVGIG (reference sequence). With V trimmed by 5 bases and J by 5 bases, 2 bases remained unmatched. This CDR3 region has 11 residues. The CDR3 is CAWGTVYGYTF. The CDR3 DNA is TGTGCCTGGGGGACAGTATATGGCTACACCTTC.

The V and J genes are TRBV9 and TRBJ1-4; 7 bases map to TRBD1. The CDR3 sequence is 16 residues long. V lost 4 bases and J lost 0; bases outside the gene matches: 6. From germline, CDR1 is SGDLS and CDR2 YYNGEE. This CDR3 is CASSSGQVATNEKLFF. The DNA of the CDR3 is TGTGCCAGCAGCTCCGGACAGGTTGCAACTAATGAAAAACTGTTTTTT. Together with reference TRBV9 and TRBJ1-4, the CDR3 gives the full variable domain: DSGVTQTPKHLITATGQRVTLRCSPRSGDLSVYWYQQSLDQGLQFLIQYYNGEERAKGNILERFSAQQFPDLHSELNLSSLELGDSALYFCASSSGQVATNEKLFFGSGTQLSVL.

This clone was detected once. The DNA of the CDR3 is TGTGCCAGCTCACCAAATTCAAGGTCGGGGTCGGACGGCTACACCTTC. It specifies CASSPNSRSGSDGYTF. This rearrangement joins TRBV18 to TRBJ1-2; D unresolved. Germline V gives CDR1 KGHSH, CDR2 LQKENI. V dropped 2 bases and J dropped 8 bases, with 21 bases sitting between them. The CDR3 sequence is 16 residues long. Complete variable domain (other parts from reference TRBV18 and TRBJ1-2): NAGVMQNPRHLVRRRGQEARLRCSPMKGHSHVYWYRQLPEEGLKFMVYLQKENIIDESGMPKERFSAEFPKEGPSILRIQQVVRGDSAAYFCASSPNSRSGSDGYTFGSGTRLTVV.

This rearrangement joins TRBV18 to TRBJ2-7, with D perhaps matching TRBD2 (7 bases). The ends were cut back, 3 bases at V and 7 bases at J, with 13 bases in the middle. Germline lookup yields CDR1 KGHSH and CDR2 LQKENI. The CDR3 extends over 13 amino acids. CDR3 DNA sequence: TGTGCCAGCTCACCTAGGGGGGGCGGAGAGCAGTACTTC. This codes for CASSPRGGGEQYF.

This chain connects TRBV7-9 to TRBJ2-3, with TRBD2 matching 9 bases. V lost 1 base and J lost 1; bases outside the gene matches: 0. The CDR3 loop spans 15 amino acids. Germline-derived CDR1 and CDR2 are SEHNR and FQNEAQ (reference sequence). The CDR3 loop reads CASSLGTSGTDTQYF. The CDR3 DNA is TGTGCCAGCAGCTTAGGGACTAGCGGCACAGATACGCAGTATTTT.

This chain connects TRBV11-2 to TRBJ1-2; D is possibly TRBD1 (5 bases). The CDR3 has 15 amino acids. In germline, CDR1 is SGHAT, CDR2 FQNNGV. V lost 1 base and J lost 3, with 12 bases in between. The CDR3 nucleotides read TGTGCCAGCAGCTTAGGCCCCAGGGATGACTATGGCTACACCTTC. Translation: CASSLGPRDDYGYTF. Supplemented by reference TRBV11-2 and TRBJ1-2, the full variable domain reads EAGVAQSPRYKIIEKRQSVAFWCNPISGHATLYWYQQILGQGPKLLIQFQNNGVVDDSQLPKDRFSAERLKGVDSTLKIQPAKLEDSAVYLCASSLGPRDDYGYTFGSGTRLTVV.

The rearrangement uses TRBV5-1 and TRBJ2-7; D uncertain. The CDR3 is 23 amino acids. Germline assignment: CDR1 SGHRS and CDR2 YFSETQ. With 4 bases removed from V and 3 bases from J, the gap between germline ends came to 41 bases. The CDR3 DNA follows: TGCGCCAGCAGCAAGGTACGGGCAGCGACGTCCCCCCCGCTAAGGGTCTCTAACTACGAGCAGTACTTC. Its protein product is CASSKVRAATSPPLRVSNYEQYF.

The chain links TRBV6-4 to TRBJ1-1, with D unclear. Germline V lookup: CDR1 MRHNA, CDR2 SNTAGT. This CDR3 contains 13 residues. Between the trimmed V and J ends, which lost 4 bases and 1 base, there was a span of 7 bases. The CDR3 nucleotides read TGTGCCAGCAGTGTTCGGGAGAACACTGAAGCTTTCTTT. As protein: CASSVRENTEAFF.

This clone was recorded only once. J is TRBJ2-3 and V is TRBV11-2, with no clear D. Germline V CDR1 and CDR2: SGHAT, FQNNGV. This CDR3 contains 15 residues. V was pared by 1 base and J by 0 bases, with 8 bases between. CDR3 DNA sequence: TGTGCCAGCAGCTTAGGAGCCACTAGCACAGATACGCAGTATTTT. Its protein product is CASSLGATSTDTQYF.

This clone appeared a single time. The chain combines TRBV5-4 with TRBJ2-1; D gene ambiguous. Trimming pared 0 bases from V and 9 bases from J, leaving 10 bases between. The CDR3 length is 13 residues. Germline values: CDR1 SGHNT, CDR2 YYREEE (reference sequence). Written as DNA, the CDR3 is TGTGCCAGCAGCTTGGCCAAACCCAGTGAGCAGTTCTTC. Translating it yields CASSLAKPSEQFF.

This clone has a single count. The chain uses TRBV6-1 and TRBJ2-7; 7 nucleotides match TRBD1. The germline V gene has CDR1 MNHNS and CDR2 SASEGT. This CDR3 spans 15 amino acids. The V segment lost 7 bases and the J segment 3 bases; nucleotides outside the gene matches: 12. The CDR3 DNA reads TGTGCCAGCAATCCGACAGGGTCCTTTGTCTACGAGCAGTACTTC. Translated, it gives CASNPTGSFVYEQYF.

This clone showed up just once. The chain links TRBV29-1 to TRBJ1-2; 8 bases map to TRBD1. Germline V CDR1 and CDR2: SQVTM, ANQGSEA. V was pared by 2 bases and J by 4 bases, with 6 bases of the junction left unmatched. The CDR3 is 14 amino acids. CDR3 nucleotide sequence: TGCAGCGTTGAAACCCCCCAGGGGGCCTATGGCTACACCTTC. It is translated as CSVETPQGAYGYTF.

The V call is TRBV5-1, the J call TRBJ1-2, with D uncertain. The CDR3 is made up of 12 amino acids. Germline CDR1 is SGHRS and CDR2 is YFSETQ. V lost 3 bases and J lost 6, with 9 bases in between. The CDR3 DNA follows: TGCGCCAGCAGCTCAGACGGGGATGGCTACACCTTC. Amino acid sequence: CASSSDGDGYTF.

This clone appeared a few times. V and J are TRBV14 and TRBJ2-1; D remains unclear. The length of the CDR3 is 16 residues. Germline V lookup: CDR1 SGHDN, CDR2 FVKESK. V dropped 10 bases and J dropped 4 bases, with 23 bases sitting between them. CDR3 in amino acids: CATLPRGLVGYNEQFF. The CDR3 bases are TGTGCCACCCTCCCCCGAGGCCTCGTGGGTTACAATGAGCAGTTCTTC.

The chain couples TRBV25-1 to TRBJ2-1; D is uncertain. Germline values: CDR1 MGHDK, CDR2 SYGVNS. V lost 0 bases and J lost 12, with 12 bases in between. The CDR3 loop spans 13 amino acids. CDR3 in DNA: TGTGCCAGCAGTGAATACGGCCATCCGAGGCAGTTCTTC. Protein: CASSEYGHPRQFF.

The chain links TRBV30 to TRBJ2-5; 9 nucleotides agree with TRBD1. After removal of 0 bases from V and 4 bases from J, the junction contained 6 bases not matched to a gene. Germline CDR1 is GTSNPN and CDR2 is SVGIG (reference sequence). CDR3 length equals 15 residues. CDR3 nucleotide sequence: TGTGCCTGGAGTGTGGACAGGGGTTCGAGAGAGACCCAGTACTTC. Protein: CAWSVDRGSRETQYF.

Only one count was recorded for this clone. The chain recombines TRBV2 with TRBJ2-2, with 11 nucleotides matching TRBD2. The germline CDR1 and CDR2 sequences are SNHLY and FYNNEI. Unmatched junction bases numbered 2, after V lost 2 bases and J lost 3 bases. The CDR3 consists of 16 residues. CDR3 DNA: TGTGCCAGCAGTGAACTAGCGGGGGGTTACACCGGGGAGCTGTTTTTT. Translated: CASSELAGGYTGELFF.

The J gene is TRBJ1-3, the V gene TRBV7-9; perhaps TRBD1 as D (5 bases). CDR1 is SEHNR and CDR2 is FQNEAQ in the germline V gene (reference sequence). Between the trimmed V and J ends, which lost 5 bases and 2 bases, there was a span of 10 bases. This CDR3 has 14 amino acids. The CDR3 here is CASSPGHAGNTIYF. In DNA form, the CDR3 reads TGTGCCAGCAGCCCTGGACATGCTGGAAACACCATATATTTT.

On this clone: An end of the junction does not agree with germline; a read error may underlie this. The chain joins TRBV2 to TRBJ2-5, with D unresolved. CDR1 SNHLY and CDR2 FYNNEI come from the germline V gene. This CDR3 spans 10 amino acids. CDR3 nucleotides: TGTGCCAGCGACGGGCCGCGTCTCCACTTC. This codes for CASDGPRLHF.

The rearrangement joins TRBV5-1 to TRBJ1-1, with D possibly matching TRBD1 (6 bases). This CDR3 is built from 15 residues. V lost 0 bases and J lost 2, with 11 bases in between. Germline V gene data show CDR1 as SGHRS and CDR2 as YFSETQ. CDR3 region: CASSLGAGVNTEAFF. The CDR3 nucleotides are TGCGCCAGCAGCTTGGGGGCAGGGGTTAACACTGAAGCTTTCTTT.

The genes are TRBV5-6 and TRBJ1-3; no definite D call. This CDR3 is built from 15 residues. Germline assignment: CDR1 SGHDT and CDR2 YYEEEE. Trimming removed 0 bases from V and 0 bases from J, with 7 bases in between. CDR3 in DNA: TGTGCCAGCAGCTTGGCACAGACCTCTGGAAACACCATATATTTT. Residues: CASSLAQTSGNTIYF.

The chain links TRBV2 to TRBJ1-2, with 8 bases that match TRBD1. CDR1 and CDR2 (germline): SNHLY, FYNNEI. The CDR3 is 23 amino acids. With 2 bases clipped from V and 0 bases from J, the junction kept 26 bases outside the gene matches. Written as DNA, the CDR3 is TGTGCCAGCAGTGAAACCTCGGAGTGGGATTCCAGGGGGCTGGCCCACCCTAACTATGGCTACACCTTC. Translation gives CASSETSEWDSRGLAHPNYGYTF.

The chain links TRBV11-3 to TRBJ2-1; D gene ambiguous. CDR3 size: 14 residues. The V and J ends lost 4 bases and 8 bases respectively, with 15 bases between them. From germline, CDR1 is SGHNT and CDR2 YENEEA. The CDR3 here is CASSSEVGTDEQFF. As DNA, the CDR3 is TGTGCCAGCAGCTCAGAGGTGGGTACCGATGAGCAGTTCTTC.

CDR3 nucleotides: TGCGCCAGCAGCCAAGAAGCCCTTAGCGGACCCTACGAGCAGTACTTC. Translation: CASSQEALSGPYEQYF. The V call is TRBV4-1, the J call TRBJ2-7, with a possible D match to TRBD2 (6 bases). This CDR3 comprises 16 residues. Germline CDR1 MGHRA, CDR2 YSYEKL. The V end was cut by 0 bases, the J end by 2 bases, with 14 bases between.

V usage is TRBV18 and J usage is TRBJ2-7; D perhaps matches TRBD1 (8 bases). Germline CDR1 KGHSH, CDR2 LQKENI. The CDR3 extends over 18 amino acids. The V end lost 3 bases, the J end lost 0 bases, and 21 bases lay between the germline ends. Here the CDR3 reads CASSPIQGGLRSSYEQYF. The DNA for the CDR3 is TGTGCCAGCTCACCGATACAGGGGGGGCTCCGTAGCTCCTACGAGCAGTACTTC.

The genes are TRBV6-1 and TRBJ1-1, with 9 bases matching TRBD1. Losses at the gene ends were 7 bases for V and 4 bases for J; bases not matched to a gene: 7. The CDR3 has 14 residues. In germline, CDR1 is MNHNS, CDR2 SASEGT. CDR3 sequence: CASTLGQGGTEAFF. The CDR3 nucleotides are TGTGCCAGCACCTTGGGACAGGGTGGCACTGAAGCTTTCTTT.